This T cell receptor (beta chain) was sequenced during a study of blood T cell repertoires in COVID-19. The wider study: COVID-19 samples, acute and convalescent, were from the United States, Italy and Spain. Sources were T cells, B-cell-depleted T cells, or PBMCs; the material itself was cDNA or gDNA.

V dropped 5 bases and J dropped 6 bases, with 15 bases sitting between them. CDR1 is SGHAT and CDR2 is FQNNGV in the germline V gene. This CDR3 has 14 residues. As processed by the authors: Reference gene primer amplification yielded estimated nucleated cell counts. Assay used: immunoSEQ multiplex PCR; TCRdb lists only in-frame clones, some missing. For V, J and clone size, that table is used; D and trimming come from the DNA. The sample yields about 26,000 clones, roughly 88% seen once. This chain uses TRBV11-2 with TRBJ2-3; tentative D call: TRBD2 (6 bases). This clonotype was obtained from a human donor in a cohort sampled during active COVID-19. Sequenced input: peripheral blood. The CDR3 DNA follows: TGTGCCAGCAGCACCCCGGAGGGATCCGATACGCAGTATTTT. Amino acid sequence: CASSTPEGSDTQYF.